This T cell receptor (beta chain) was recovered during a study of T cell repertoires in cytomegalovirus infection. In the study overall: Public TCR beta signature analysis indicated the presence of both CMV infection and matching HLA type. Whole-study findings and limits: There were HLA-C-restricted CMV-specific TCR beta clonotypes dominating the ex vivo response. Cumulative frequency (of public TCR beta family members) identified carriers of CMV plus the relevant HLA.

About this clonotype itself: Its matching antigen is unknown. This sequence may be a read error, since a much larger clone differs from it by one base.

TCRdb re-analysed the reads in MiXCR, keeping a single row per CDR3 protein. Of hundreds of thousands of distinct CDR3 sequences in the sample, about 9.1% were seen once. This CDR3 has 13 residues. Trimming at V came to 6 bases and at J to 7 bases, leaving 7 bases not matched to a gene. Per germline, CDR1 MDHEN and CDR2 SYDVKM. Sequencing was carried out using PBMCs. The receptor's source is a human donor in good health (CMV status not recorded). Some clones in this sample may be carry-over from other donors' samples. This chain links TRBV28 with TRBJ2-5; 8 nucleotides align to TRBD2. CDR3 residues: CASSRGGGWTQYF. DNA for the CDR3: TGTGCCAGCAGCCGGGGGGGGGGCTGGACCCAGTACTTC. Together with reference TRBV28 and TRBJ2-5, the CDR3 gives the full variable domain: DVKVTQSSRYLVKRTGEKVFLECVQDMDHENMFWYRQDPGLGLRLIYFSYDVKMKEKGDIPEGYSVSREKKERFSLILESASTNQTSMYLCASSRGGGWTQYFGPGTRLLVL.